Shown below are 13 T cell receptor beta chains from a single sample sequenced in a study of patients and donors after allogeneic stem cell transplantation. One entry per CDR3 protein, called by TCRdb with MiXCR from the RT-PCR reads. In the table there are some 87,000 distinct CDR3 sequences, 40% to 60% of which are singletons. Sequences were obtained from blood, either unsorted or a sorted T cell fraction (not recorded which). These receptors all stem from a human donor who was either an allogeneic HSCT recipient or a stem cell or donor lymphocyte infusion donor (not recorded which). It is not recorded whose cells these are; they may come from a transplant donor.

The genes are TRBV29-1 and TRBJ2-7; D is unclear. The V end lost 3 bases, the J end lost 0 bases, and 9 bases lay between the germline ends. There are 13 residues in the CDR3. The germline CDR1 and CDR2 sequences are SQVTM and ANQGSEA. The CDR3 coding sequence is TGCAGCGTTGAGGGTGATAGCTCCTACGAGCAGTACTTC. Translation gives CSVEGDSSYEQYF.

The chain carries TRBV7-2 and TRBJ2-1; 8 nucleotides line up with TRBD2. Germline values: CDR1 SGHTA, CDR2 FQGNSA. This CDR3 spans 15 amino acids. V was clipped by 4 bases and J by 3 bases; unmatched bases: 5. CDR3: CASSSKRESYNEQFF. CDR3 DNA: TGTGCCAGCAGCTCCAAGCGGGAGAGCTACAATGAGCAGTTCTTC.

V is TRBV12-3 or TRBV12-4 and J is TRBJ2-7; 7 bases are shared with TRBD1. This CDR3 is 15 amino acids long. Losses at the gene ends were 5 bases for V and 2 bases for J; bases not matched to a gene: 9. CDR3 nucleotides: TGTGCCAGCAGTACAGGGGCCGCGGCCACCTACGAGCAGTACTTC. Its translation: CASSTGAAATYEQYF.

This clonotype was recorded a few times. V gene TRBV7-9 combines with J gene TRBJ1-5; D perhaps matches TRBD1 (6 bases). CDR1 and CDR2 (germline): SEHNR, FQNEAQ (reference sequence). Trimming took off 3 bases at V and 7 bases at J, with 13 bases between the two ends. CDR3 length: 14 residues. CDR3 in amino acids: CASSLAQGGQPQHF. DNA of the CDR3: TGTGCCAGCAGCTTGGCACAGGGCGGACAGCCCCAGCATTTT.

This chain joins TRBV29-1 and TRBJ1-1; tentatively, D is TRBD1 (5 bases). V was pared by 1 base and J by 1 base, with 7 bases between. Germline CDR1 SQVTM, CDR2 ANQGSEA. The CDR3 sequence is 13 residues long. CDR3 bases: TGCAGCGTTGAAGGGACAACGAACACTGAAGCTTTCTTT. Amino acids: CSVEGTTNTEAFF.

The rearrangement joins TRBV15 to TRBJ1-5; possibly TRBD1 for D (6 bases). V was trimmed by 3 bases and J by 5 bases, leaving 35 bases between them. The CDR3 contains 22 residues. Germline V gene data show CDR1 as LNHNV and CDR2 as YYDKDF (reference sequence). CDR3 loop: CATSRHRGGPVGKSVRYQPQHF. As DNA, the CDR3 is TGTGCCACCAGCAGGCACCGGGGGGGCCCGGTGGGCAAGTCGGTCCGTTATCAGCCCCAGCATTTT.

This clonotype was seen a few times. J is TRBJ1-2 and V is TRBV12-3 or TRBV12-4, with 10 bases lining up with TRBD1. The CDR3 has 14 residues. The junction had 0 bases not matched to a gene; V was cut back by 1 base and J by 4 bases. The CDR3 here is CASSLGTGGYGYTF. In nucleotides, the CDR3 is TGTGCCAGCAGTTTAGGGACAGGGGGCTATGGCTACACCTTC.

The gene calls are TRBV4-3 and TRBJ1-3, with unresolved D. V gave up 1 base and J gave up 4 bases, with 8 bases separating them. Germline V lookup: CDR1 LGHNA, CDR2 YSLEER. The CDR3 loop spans 14 amino acids. CDR3 bases: TGCGCCAGCAGCCAAGCCCGGACGGGAAACACCATATATTTT. Its protein is CASSQARTGNTIYF.

The gene calls are TRBV6-2 or TRBV6-3 and TRBJ1-2; TRBD1 agrees at 7 bases. Germline assignment: CDR1 MNHEY and CDR2 SVGEGT. V was pared by 4 bases and J by 6 bases, with 5 bases of the junction left unmatched. This CDR3 is 13 amino acids long. CDR3 sequence (DNA): TGTGCCAGCAGTTTACAGGGGAAGCATGGCTACACCTTC. This translates into CASSLQGKHGYTF.

The CDR3 region is CASRGEAGYEKLFF. The DNA of the CDR3 is TGTGCCAGCAGGGGTGAGGCAGGGTATGAAAAACTGTTTTTT. The chain joins TRBV12-3 or TRBV12-4 to TRBJ1-4, with a possible D match to TRBD1 (5 bases). Trimming left V 6 bases short and J 6 bases short, with 14 bases between. CDR3 length: 14 residues.

This clonotype was detected once. The J gene is TRBJ1-1, the V gene TRBV12-3 or TRBV12-4; 10 bases match TRBD1. The CDR3 has 14 residues. The trim removed 9 bases at V and 7 bases at J, leaving 11 bases unmatched. The CDR3 DNA is TGTGCCAGTTCCAGTCCCGACAGGGGGCTTGAAGCTTTCTTT. The encoded protein is CASSSPDRGLEAFF.

The genes are TRBV6-5 and TRBJ1-1, with a tentative D call TRBD1 (5 bases). The ends were cut back, 8 bases at V and 1 base at J, with 17 bases in the middle. CDR1 and CDR2 from the germline V gene are MNHEY and SVGAGI. This CDR3 comprises 15 residues. CDR3 residues: CASRISGATNTEAFF. The CDR3 DNA reads as TGTGCCAGCCGTATAAGTGGGGCCACGAACACTGAAGCTTTCTTT.

The chain uses TRBV7-2 and TRBJ1-1; D is unresolved. The germline V gene has CDR1 SGHTA and CDR2 FQGNSA. V gave up 3 bases and J gave up 0 bases, with 14 bases separating them. The CDR3 runs to 16 residues. The CDR3 reads CASSLGDQILNTEAFF. CDR3 coding DNA: TGTGCCAGCAGCTTGGGAGACCAAATCCTGAACACTGAAGCTTTCTTT. Full variable domain (missing parts from reference TRBV7-2 and TRBJ1-1): GAGVSQSPSNKVTEKGKDVELRCDPISGHTALYWYRQSLGQGLEFLIYFQGNSAPDKSGLPSDRFSAERTGGSVSTLTIQRTQQEDSAVYLCASSLGDQILNTEAFFGQGTRLTVV.